This T cell receptor beta chain stems from a study of cytomegalovirus exposure and HLA in healthy donors. The V end lost 6 bases, the J end lost 3 bases, and 18 bases lay between the germline ends. The CDR3 sequence is 15 residues long. The V gene's germline CDR1 is WNHNN and CDR2 SYGVQD (reference sequence). Use of 60 Vbeta and 13 Jbeta primers characterized the PCR. Using immunoSEQ multiplex PCR, the repertoire was profiled, and TCRdb retains in-frame clones only, with some absent. This sample has 150,000 to 200,000 clones, with approximately 84% found just once. This TCR was recovered from a girl under three years old in good health and CMV-seronegative. Sequencing input: PBMCs. The chain links TRBV10-1 to TRBJ2-7; D perhaps matches TRBD2 (7 bases). The CDR3 sequence: CASSDTRGALYEQYF. The CDR3 DNA sequence: TGCGCCAGCAGCGACACCCGGGGGGCCCTCTACGAGCAGTACTTC.